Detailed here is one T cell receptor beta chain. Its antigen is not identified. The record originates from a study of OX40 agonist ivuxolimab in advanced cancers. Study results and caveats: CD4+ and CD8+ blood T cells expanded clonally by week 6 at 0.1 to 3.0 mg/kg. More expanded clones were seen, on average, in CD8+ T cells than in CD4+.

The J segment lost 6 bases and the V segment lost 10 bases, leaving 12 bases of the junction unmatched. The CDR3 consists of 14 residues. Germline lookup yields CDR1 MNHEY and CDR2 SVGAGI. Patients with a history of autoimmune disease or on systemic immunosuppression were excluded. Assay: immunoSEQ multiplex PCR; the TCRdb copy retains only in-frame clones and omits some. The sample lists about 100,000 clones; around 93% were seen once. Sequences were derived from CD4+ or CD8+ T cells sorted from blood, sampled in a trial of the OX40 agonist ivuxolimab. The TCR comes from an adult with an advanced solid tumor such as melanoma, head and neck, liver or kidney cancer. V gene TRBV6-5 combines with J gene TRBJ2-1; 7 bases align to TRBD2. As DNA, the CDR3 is TGTGCCACCCAAAGGGGAGGGTCCGTCAATGAGCAGTTCTTC. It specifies CATQRGGSVNEQFF.